This TCR beta chain was recorded in a study of cytomegalovirus exposure and HLA in healthy donors. This clone came up once. What it binds is unknown. Primers: 60 Vbeta forward and 13 Jbeta reverse. This table comes from immunoSEQ multiplex PCR, and its TCRdb copy is limited to in-frame clones, with some not included. The table shows 60,000 to 75,000 clones, with around 78% occurring only once. Study-wide results and caveats: The study designated 150 or so TCR beta chains cytomegalovirus-associated.

The sequencing input was PBMCs. This receptor was taken from a man aged 18 to 30 in good health and CMV-seropositive.

The CDR3 here is CASSPGTGVLFSEAFF. CDR3 nucleotides: TGTGCCAGCAGCCCCGGGACAGGGGTCCTATTTAGTGAAGCTTTCTTT. V and J are TRBV7-2 and TRBJ1-1; TRBD1 matches at 10 bases. Looked up from germline, CDR1 is SGHTA and CDR2 is FQGNSA. V shed 5 bases and J 7 bases; nucleotides not matched to a gene: 13. This CDR3 spans 16 amino acids. Supplemented by reference TRBV7-2 and TRBJ1-1, the full variable domain reads GAGVSQSPSNKVTEKGKDVELRCDPISGHTALYWYRQSLGQGLEFLIYFQGNSAPDKSGLPSDRFSAERTGGSVSTLTIQRTQQEDSAVYLCASSPGTGVLFSEAFFGQGTRLTVV.